This T cell receptor (beta chain) was sequenced in a study of control samples from healthy donors and cancer patients. The V segment lost 0 bases and the J segment 4 bases; nucleotides outside the gene matches: 2. In germline, CDR1 is KGHSH, CDR2 LQKENI. The CDR3 runs to 14 residues. Here immunoSEQ multiplex PCR was the method, and the copy in TCRdb shows in-frame clones only, minus some. The sample lists approximately 70,000 clones; 83% were seen once. The clonotype was recovered from a man aged 55 to 70 in good health. The J gene is TRBJ2-5, the V gene TRBV18; TRBD1 agrees at 7 bases. The sample was blood. CDR3 in amino acids: CASSPPGQRETQYF. In DNA, the CDR3 is TGTGCCAGCTCACCACCGGGACAGAGAGAGACCCAGTACTTC.